Sequencing of this T cell receptor (beta chain) was carried out in a study of blood T cell repertoires in COVID-19. The data were produced by immunoSEQ multiplex PCR, yet TCRdb's version contains in-frame clones alone and is incomplete. The sample has fewer than 400,000 clones, 80% to 90% seen once; the top ten hold approximately 4.1%. Participant ages covered roughly 18 to 89 years across about 25 US areas. The ends were cut back, 5 bases at V and 3 bases at J, with 5 bases in the middle. The CDR3 has 11 amino acids. V is TRBV12-3 or TRBV12-4 and J is TRBJ2-7; no firm D call. The clonotype comes from a man aged 30 to 39 who had recovered from COVID-19. Sequenced: PBMCs or T cells enriched from blood (not recorded which). CDR3 nucleotides: TGTGCCAGCAGTCCTAACTACGAGCAGTACTTC. Protein sequence: CASSPNYEQYF.